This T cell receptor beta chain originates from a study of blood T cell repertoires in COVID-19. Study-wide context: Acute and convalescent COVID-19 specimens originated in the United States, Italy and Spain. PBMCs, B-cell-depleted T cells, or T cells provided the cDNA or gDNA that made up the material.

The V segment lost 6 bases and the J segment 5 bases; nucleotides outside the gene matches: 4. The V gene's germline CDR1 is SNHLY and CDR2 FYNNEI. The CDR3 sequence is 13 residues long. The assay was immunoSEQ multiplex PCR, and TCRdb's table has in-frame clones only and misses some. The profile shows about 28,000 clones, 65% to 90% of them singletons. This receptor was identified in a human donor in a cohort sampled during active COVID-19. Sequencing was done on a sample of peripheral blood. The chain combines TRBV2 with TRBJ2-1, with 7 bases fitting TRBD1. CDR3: CASRGTAHNEQFF. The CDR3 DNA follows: TGTGCCAGCAGGGGGACAGCCCACAATGAGCAGTTCTTC.